This TCR beta chain originates from a study of T cell responses to AZD1222 COVID-19 vaccine. Findings and limits, study-wide: Donors, mostly white British, included more females; clonal diversity was possibly underestimated.

CDR1 and CDR2 from the germline V gene are SGHKS and YYEKEE (reference sequence). The CDR3 covers 11 residues. The V gene lost 5 bases and the J gene lost 6 bases, with 7 bases spanning the gap. As concerns this clone: The antigen is undetermined.

Libraries were prepared by immunoSEQ multiplex PCR; TCRdb keeps only in-frame clonotypes and omits some of them. The table lists about 100,000 clones, approximately 90% of them singletons. This TCR was recovered from an adult in good health. V is TRBV5-5 and J is TRBJ2-3; D remains unclear. The source material was peripheral blood, sampled on day 0 of AZD1222 vaccination. The CDR3 region is CASSFGDTQYF. The CDR3 DNA sequence: TGTGCCAGCAGTTTTGGGGATACGCAGTATTTT. The complete variable domain, with remaining parts taken from reference TRBV5-5 and TRBJ2-3, reads DAGVTQSPTHLIKTRGQQVTLRCSPISGHKSVSWYQQVLGQGPQFIFQYYEKEERGRGNFPDRFSARQFPNYSSELNVNALLLGDSALYLCASSFGDTQYFGPGTRLTVL.